This TCR beta chain was recovered during a study of T cell changes during pregnancy in multiple sclerosis. Profiled with immunoSEQ multiplex PCR; TCRdb holds only in-frame clones, not every one. The sample comprises approximately 60,000 clones, roughly 92% of which are singletons, and about 3% rests with the top ten. Germline V gene lookup returns CDR1 MNHNS and CDR2 SASEGT. The V segment lost 2 bases and the J segment 2 bases; nucleotides outside the gene matches: 3. This CDR3 spans 15 amino acids. The chain employs TRBV6-1 and TRBJ2-7, with 10 positions matching TRBD1. This receptor was taken from a female donor with multiple sclerosis, enrolled in a pregnancy study. The source was CD8+ T cells from peripheral blood mononuclear cells, collected in the third trimester of pregnancy. The CDR3 sequence is CASSEYGTGAYEQYF. The CDR3 DNA sequence: TGTGCCAGCAGTGAATACGGGACAGGGGCCTACGAGCAGTACTTC.